The rows below give T cell receptor beta chains drawn from one sample of a study of shared clonotypes between healthy human individuals. Generated by immunoSEQ multiplex PCR, the TCRdb table keeps only in-frame clones and is missing some. The sample includes 500,000 to 650,000 clones, roughly four fifths of them seen just once. The sample comprised PBMCs. These receptors were collected from a woman in her 40s in good health. Some clones in this sample may be carry-over from other donors' samples. Both conserved end residues are part of each CDR3. The order of the fields is CDR3 length, V gene, D gene, J gene, CDR3 protein. D genes are given only for firm matches.

>15|TRBV7-2|.|TRBJ1-3
CASSMTRGSGNTIYF
>13|TRBV7-2|.|TRBJ2-2
CASRAVGTGELFF
>13|TRBV28|.|TRBJ1-1
CASIHSVNTEAFF
>15|TRBV5-1|TRBD2|TRBJ2-3
CASSVARGNTDTQYF
>18|TRBV11-1|TRBD2|TRBJ2-3
CASSLALGAGGPTDTQYF
>14|TRBV7-3|.|TRBJ2-1
CASSPRPQLDEQFF
>10|TRBV20-1|.|TRBJ2-7
CSARLHEQYF
>13|TRBV7-6|.|TRBJ1-5
CASSLNTNQPQHF
>16|TRBV30|.|TRBJ2-2
CAWSVSRPSDAGELFF
>16|TRBV28|TRBD2|TRBJ2-2
CASSSRGTSGTGELFF
>15|TRBV7-3|TRBD2|TRBJ2-1
CASSHTSGRANEQFF
>13|TRBV6-4|TRBD2|TRBJ2-1
CASRALAGGEQFF
>12|TRBV6-6|.|TRBJ2-7
CASSTSGYEQYF
>13|TRBV10-3|.|TRBJ1-1
CAISEIGGTEAFF
>16|TRBV13|TRBD1|TRBJ2-7
CASTNAGTGISYEQYF
>13|TRBV28|.|TRBJ1-2
CAIPPGPSYGYTF
>13|TRBV10-3|.|TRBJ1-3
CAMADATGNTIYF
>15|TRBV19|.|TRBJ1-3
CASSILHISGNTIYF
>15|TRBV18|.|TRBJ1-2
CASSPTSQGNYGYTF
>15|TRBV30|.|TRBJ1-3
CAWSLLGGAGNTIYF
>14|TRBV11-2|.|TRBJ2-1
CASSLLLASNEQFF
>13|TRBV7-3|.|TRBJ2-7
CASSTDKTYEQYF
>12|TRBV6-1|.|TRBJ2-7
CASLRDSYEQYF
>14|TRBV14|TRBD1|TRBJ2-7
CASRKTGVPYEQYF
>13|TRBV28|TRBD1|TRBJ2-2
CASRWTGIGELFF
>15|TRBV6-5|.|TRBJ2-1
CASSYTVQNNNEQFF